This T cell receptor beta chain is from a study of long-term antiretroviral therapy in people with HIV (dated by TCRdb to between 2021 and 2022). Turning to the overall study: Collection of the earliest samples took place about a decade ahead of the 2015 WHO recommendation for immediate ART, at a time when ART was typically delayed until CD4 counts fell. Among the approximately 32 participants with HIV, around ten were female. A retrospective serial study tested whether ART initiation and durable HIV suppression were associated with changes in peripheral blood TRB repertoire composition and diversity. No cross-contamination during QIAcube processing was shown when test extractions of a monoclonal T-cell line were performed alongside around 30 polyclonal samples. From 25 to 30 adults with confirmed HIV infection, the cohort provided some 200 cryopreserved PBMC samples, gathered serially across a mean of around six years (range 1-12). Paper-wide results and their limitations: Narrower CDR3 length ranges were observed in HIV repertoires than in controls, and an antigen-experienced repertoire with only a slight naive shift after ART was suggested by the network structure. The samples span the years 2004 to 2017, and the ART regimens used at that time may not be as effective as current regimens. Because PBMC availability was limited, only the TCR beta chain was sequenced, with no alpha chain pairing. Because pre-ART samples had limited cell numbers, unsorted PBMC were profiled rather than sorted CD4+ and CD8+ T cells. ART initiation was associated with a significant increase in TRB diversity, but diversity stayed significantly below transplant donor controls even after long-term ART. Expanded TRB clones identified before ART initiation dominated the repertoire at all time points, although this dominance fluctuated and declined in many PLHIV after ART. Inferences about post-ART repertoire changes were limited because no data were available on ART adherence, viral resistance or therapy changes.

There are 12 amino acids in the CDR3, from cysteine to phenylalanine inclusive. Only the CDR3 part of the read is kept: 36 bases, read in frame from the first base. Taken from the germline V gene, the CDR1 and CDR2 loops are MDHEN and SYDVKM. V is reduced by 7 bases and J by 2 bases, leaving a spacing of 8 bases between them. Inclusion was restricted to participants for whom at least one PBMC sample before ART initiation and at least two post-ART samples were available. Every participant with HIV received treatment in the United States of America. Before DNA extraction, cryopreserved samples of about 0.95-10 million PBMC were thawed and then washed. At the time of the earliest PBMC sample, participants with HIV were aged between roughly 23 and 60 years. Each participant contributed PBMC samples from 1-4 timepoints before ART initiation and 2-8 timepoints after ART initiation, with a median of 7 samples. For every participant, serial HIV viral load, CD4+ T-cell count, ART history and demographic data were obtained. Genomic DNA was extracted from unsorted PBMC with a Qiagen kit on a QIAcube, processed in batches of 12 samples.

A few counts support this clone. Its antigen remains undetermined. It has no much larger one-base neighbor in the sample; base qualities were not kept. The immunoSEQ hsTCRB v3.0 assay was used at survey level resolution to sequence the TRB variable region. TRB sequencing targeted a depth of about 40,000-50,000 T-cell genomes per sample. TRB libraries were pooled and sequenced on an Illumina MiSeq using a v3 150-cycle kit. Concerning the study's data processing: Repertoire analysis was run in R within a reproducible Nextflow workflow that covered QC, data transformation and analysis. Custom analyses were implemented in LymphoSeq2, an R package for AIRR-Seq data exploration. Several samples that produced fewer than 5000 total TRB sequences were removed, so some 190 HIV repertoires were analyzed. Among the roughly 190 retained HIV repertoires, 55 to 60 were collected before ART initiation and 129 were collected after ART initiation. Each repertoire was downsampled to 5000 TRB nucleotide sequences, and summary statistics were averaged across 100 downsampling iterations. Only TRB sequences with CDR3 regions of at least seven amino acids were retained for analysis. Diversity was assessed using a clonality score derived from Shannon entropy and using the Gini coefficient. Repertoire networks linked the top 5000 CDR3 amino acid sequences whenever two sequences differed by an edit distance of one. Antigen specificity groups and MHC restriction were predicted for TRB CDR3 amino acid sequences with GLIPH2. CDR3 amino acid sequences were matched against VDJdb and McPAS-TCR to flag known CMV, EBV, HIV or tissue antigen associations. Pre-ART, post-ART and control groups were compared with Wilcoxon signed-rank tests and Holm-Bonferroni correction. TCRdb took this table from immuneACCESS and kept in-frame rearrangements with V and J called. Such tables lack part of the clones; where checked against another copy, unresolved V genes explain under half of the gap, and the rest is unexplained. V, J and clone size are taken as reported in that table, and D and trimming were inferred from the DNA itself. This sample is represented by tens of thousands of clones; 75% to 85% of them were singletons. The ten largest clones capture 5.5% to 8.5% of the sample.

Sample: unsorted PBMCs, taken 0.3 years after starting antiretroviral therapy. This clonotype originated in a man in his forties with HIV. Recombination linked TRBV28 to TRBJ1-2, with the D gene too uncertain to name. The encoded CDR3 is CASMWQNYGYTF. The nucleotide sequence reads TGTGCCAGCATGTGGCAGAACTATGGCTACACCTTC.